Described below is a single T cell receptor (beta chain) sequence and its context. This record comes from a study of blood T cell repertoires in COVID-19. About the research overall: From the United States, Italy and Spain came samples of acute and convalescent COVID-19. Sources were T cells, B-cell-depleted T cells, or PBMCs; the material itself was cDNA or gDNA.

Germline-derived CDR1 and CDR2 are MGHRA and YSYEKL. Trimming left V 4 bases short and J 2 bases short, with 12 bases between. CDR3 length: 15 amino acids. In the original analysis: It was from reference gene primer amplification that nucleated cell counts were estimated. Here immunoSEQ multiplex PCR was the method, and the copy in TCRdb shows in-frame clones only, minus some. The V and J calls and clone size come from that table; D and trimming were worked out from the DNA. Of about 180,000 clones in the sample, 80% to 90% were seen once. This clonotype was sampled from a man aged 45-60 years with active or convalescent COVID-19. This sequence joins TRBV4-1 and TRBJ1-5; maybe TRBD1 (6 bases). Input material: peripheral blood. In DNA, the CDR3 is TGCGCCAGCAGCCCTAATCCAGGGGGCAATCAGCCCCAGCATTTT. Its protein is CASSPNPGGNQPQHF.